The rows below give T cell receptor beta chains drawn from one sample of a study of cytomegalovirus exposure and HLA in healthy donors. TCRdb keeps only in-frame clones here, not all; method: immunoSEQ multiplex PCR. This sample has about 240,000 clones, with around 87% found just once. The sample was PBMCs. These receptors were obtained from a woman in her twenties or thirties in good health and CMV-seropositive. CDR3s include the opening cysteine and the closing phenylalanine or tryptophan. A D gene is named only where the DNA matches it firmly. A row's size may be missing; if present it is once, few, many or a size class.

J | size | V | D | CDR3 | DNA
TRBJ2-5 | few | TRBV5-6 | TRBD1 | CASSWTGETQYF | TGTGCCAGCAGCTGGACAGGAGAGACCCAGTACTTC
TRBJ2-3 | NA | TRBV19 | TRBD2 | CASSSGRGTDTQYF | TGTGCCAGTAGTAGCGGGAGGGGCACAGATACGCAGTATTTT
TRBJ1-1 | NA | TRBV4-1 | NA | CASSQDFSVNTEAFF | TGCGCCAGCAGCCAAGATTTTTCGGTGAACACTGAAGCTTTCTTT
TRBJ2-1 | NA | TRBV15 | NA | CATSREAVSFYNEQFF | TGTGCCACCAGCAGAGAGGCAGTCTCTTTCTACAATGAGCAGTTCTTC
TRBJ1-2 | NA | TRBV5-1 | NA | CASSKTPNYGYTF | TGCGCCAGCAGCAAGACTCCTAACTATGGCTACACCTTC
TRBJ2-1 | NA | TRBV4-1 | NA | CASSQDRGSSYNEQFF | TGCGCCAGCAGCCAAGATCGGGGTAGCTCCTACAATGAGCAGTTCTTC
TRBJ2-7 | NA | TRBV18 | NA | CASSPPRRSYEQYF | TGTGCCAGCTCACCGCCTCGGAGATCCTACGAGCAGTACTTC
TRBJ2-1 | NA | TRBV7-7 | TRBD1 | CASSLDSGTGFVF | TGTGCTAGCAGCTTAGACTCCGGGACAGGTTTTGTCTTC
TRBJ1-1 | NA | TRBV7-3 | NA | CASSQYGGGTEAFF | TGTGCCAGCAGTCAGTACGGGGGGGGCACTGAAGCTTTCTTT
TRBJ2-7 | NA | TRBV6-1 | TRBD2 | CASSEIPLAEGEQYF | TGTGCCAGCAGTGAAATCCCACTAGCGGAGGGCGAGCAGTACTTC
TRBJ2-7 | NA | TRBV27 | NA | CASSLTGSVYEQYF | TGTGCCAGCAGTTTAACAGGAAGTGTCTACGAGCAGTACTTC
TRBJ2-7 | NA | TRBV6-4 | NA | CASSVGRGSYEQYF | TGTGCCAGCAGTGTTGGCAGGGGATCCTACGAGCAGTACTTC
TRBJ1-2 | NA | TRBV27 | NA | CASSLSNGGGYTF | TGTGCCAGCAGTTTATCGAATGGGGGCGGCTACACCTTC
TRBJ2-2 | NA | TRBV11-2 | NA | CASSLDPWRKNTGELFF | TGTGCCAGCAGCTTAGATCCCTGGCGGAAGAACACCGGGGAGCTGTTTTTT
TRBJ2-3 | NA | TRBV18 | TRBD2 | CASSPVAGAPDTQYF | TGTGCCAGCTCACCGGTAGCGGGAGCTCCAGATACGCAGTATTTT
TRBJ1-4 | NA | TRBV30 | NA | CAWSVRRQVGEKLFF | TGTGCCTGGAGTGTACGTCGGCAGGTTGGAGAAAAACTGTTTTTT
TRBJ2-7 | NA | TRBV14 | TRBD1 | CASSQTGDEQYF | TGTGCCAGCAGCCAGACAGGGGACGAGCAGTACTTC
TRBJ2-2 | few | TRBV7-9 | NA | CASSAPRGTANTGELFF | TGTGCCAGCAGCGCACCCCGGGGGACCGCGAACACCGGGGAGCTGTTTTTT
TRBJ2-3 | NA | TRBV10-1 | TRBD2 | CASSDETSGEGTDTQYF | TGCGCCAGCAGTGACGAGACTAGCGGAGAGGGCACAGATACGCAGTATTTT
TRBJ1-5 | NA | TRBV6-1 | NA | CACESYSNQPQHF | TGTGCCTGCGAGTCATATAGCAATCAGCCCCAGCATTTT
TRBJ2-1 | NA | TRBV5-4 | TRBD2 | CASSPGGSNEQFF | TGTGCCAGCAGCCCCGGCGGGAGCAATGAGCAGTTCTTC
TRBJ2-1 | NA | TRBV7-2 | NA | CASSLYYNEQFF | TGTGCCAGCAGCCTCTACTACAATGAGCAGTTCTTC
TRBJ2-3 | NA | TRBV28 | NA | CASSLVRDVSDTQYF | TGTGCCAGCAGTTTAGTCCGGGATGTTTCAGATACGCAGTATTTT
TRBJ1-1 | few | TRBV10-3 | TRBD1 | CAISGTGDNEAFF | TGTGCCATCAGCGGAACAGGGGATAATGAAGCTTTCTTT
TRBJ2-7 | NA | TRBV7-3 | NA | CASSLSAYVGQYF | TGTGCCAGCAGCTTATCCGCTTACGTCGGGCAGTACTTC
TRBJ2-2 | NA | TRBV7-3 | NA | CASSKDRANTGELFF | TGTGCCAGCAGCAAAGACAGAGCGAACACCGGGGAGCTGTTTTTT
TRBJ2-7 | NA | TRBV2 | NA | CASSENSYEQYF | TGTGCCAGCAGTGAGAACAGCTACGAGCAGTACTTC
TRBJ1-1 | NA | TRBV6-5 | TRBD1 | CASSETGTTEAFF | TGTGCCAGCAGTGAGACAGGGACGACTGAAGCTTTCTTT
TRBJ2-3 | NA | TRBV19 | TRBD2 | CASSKGPPGLAVTDTQYF | TGTGCCAGCAGCAAGGGACCGCCGGGACTAGCGGTAACAGATACGCAGTATTTT
TRBJ1-3 | NA | TRBV29-1 | NA | CSVGLGGSGNTIYF | TGCAGCGTTGGATTGGGAGGATCTGGAAACACCATATATTTT
TRBJ2-1 | NA | TRBV19 | TRBD2 | CASSPKTSGSYNEQFF | TGTGCCAGTAGTCCGAAGACTAGCGGGAGCTACAATGAGCAGTTCTTC
TRBJ2-3 | NA | TRBV19 | TRBD2 | CASSLRASGTDTQYF | TGTGCCAGTAGTCTCCGCGCTAGCGGGACCGATACGCAGTATTTT
TRBJ2-3 | NA | TRBV13 | NA | CASSPGLQTDTQYF | TGTGCCAGCAGCCCAGGACTCCAAACAGATACGCAGTATTTT
TRBJ2-6 | NA | TRBV11-3 | NA | CASSLAFGANVLTF | TGTGCCAGCAGCTTAGCGTTCGGGGCCAACGTCCTGACTTTC
TRBJ2-2 | NA | TRBV30 | NA | CAWSPSYGVNTGELFF | TGTGCCTGGAGCCCATCATACGGGGTGAACACCGGGGAGCTGTTTTTT
TRBJ2-3 | NA | TRBV4-2 | NA | CASSQEERTVLDTQYF | TGTGCCAGCAGCCAAGAAGAGCGGACCGTGTTGGATACGCAGTATTTT
TRBJ1-2 | NA | TRBV7-9 | NA | CASSTRGNGYTF | TGTGCCAGCAGCACCAGGGGCAATGGCTACACCTTC
TRBJ2-7 | NA | TRBV6-1 | NA | CASSAQGYEQYF | TGTGCCAGCAGTGCACAGGGCTACGAGCAGTACTTC
TRBJ1-2 | few | TRBV13 | NA | CASRSDSMHYGYTF | TGTGCCAGCAGGTCTGACAGCATGCACTATGGCTACACCTTC
TRBJ2-7 | once | TRBV19 | TRBD2 | CASSIGVQLAGVGQYF | TGTGCCAGTAGTATCGGGGTACAACTAGCGGGAGTAGGGCAGTACTTC
TRBJ2-7 | NA | TRBV12-2 | NA | CARGGPRLEQYF | TGTGCAAGGGGGGGGCCCCGTCTCGAGCAGTACTTC